This record concerns one TCR beta chain sequence. In its sample, this clone was seen a few times. What antigen it recognizes has not been identified. Base quality data are lacking; no much larger clone is found one base away. This sample was taken from a study of blood T cell repertoires in COVID-19 (dated by TCRdb to the early 2020s). For the study in its entirety: Samples covering the acute and convalescent phases of COVID-19 were provided by collaborators in the United States, Italy and Spain. The samples were drawn from two sources: the first 160 participants of the ongoing ImmuneRACE study, and 1,200 or so subjects contributed by 6 global collaborators. The dataset comprised deeply sampled blood TCRbeta repertoires from subjects exposed to, actively infected with, or recovered from COVID-19. The repertoires were released in a freely available public database meant as a resource for research on the immune response to SARS-CoV-2. Where available, HLA class I and class II types were taken from metadata supplied by the sample provider and were not determined by assay-based typing. The material from the prospective study consisted of cDNA or gDNA derived from T cells, B-cell-depleted T cells, or PBMCs. Sample metadata almost always included a de-identified subject ID, COVID-19 status, age in years and sex. Broad study findings and their caveats: How much clinical and demographic metadata was included differed by source and by participant, and the metadata was provided uncurated.

The CDR3 goes from the cysteine to the phenylalanine over 15 residues. Only CDR3 DNA is held: 45 bases, read in frame from base 1. V and J lose 4 bases and 2 bases, and a span of 12 bases separates them. The germline V gene (reference sequence) gives CDR1 as LGHDT and CDR2 as YNNKEL. TCRbeta CDR3 regions were amplified from genomic DNA using the immunoSEQ Assay, a bias-controlled multiplex PCR. Per the source publication's procedure: The number of nucleated cells in each sample was estimated from the amplification of reference gene primers within the assay. To quantify the absolute abundance of each unique TCRbeta CDR3 rearrangement, sequence reads were collapsed and filtered. Productive Simpson clonality was computed per sample as the square root of Simpson's diversity index over productive rearrangements. What TCRdb holds here is the immuneACCESS table cut down to in-frame rearrangements. Part of the clones is not present; checked against another copy, under half of the missing clones reflect an unresolved V gene, and the others are unexplained. From that table come the V and J calls and clone size; the DNA was used to work out D and trimming. Across this sample there are around 150,000 clones, with around 92% seen only once. Roughly 2.8% of the sample rests with the top ten.

Collaborating institutions collected whole blood in K2EDTA tubes following their own protocols. For TCRbeta analysis, collaborator samples were shipped as frozen whole blood, as isolated PBMCs, or as DNA extracted from either sample type. The chain joins TRBV3-1 (or the pseudogene TRBV3-2) to TRBJ1-3, and perhaps TRBD1 as D gene, on 6 matching bases. Sequencing was done on a sample of peripheral blood. The clonotype was recovered from a man aged 60 to 69 with acute or convalescent COVID-19. The CDR3 region: CASSLLDRAGNTIYF. The DNA reads TGTGCCAGCAGCCTATTGGACAGAGCTGGAAACACCATATATTTT.